The clone carrying this T cell receptor beta chain has just a few counts. Its antigen is still unknown. Breast cancer patients provided tissue from their axillary draining lymph nodes. The record originates from a study of breast tumors, draining lymph nodes, adjacent tissues. Study-level findings and limits: Luminal-like breast cancer showed significantly higher tumor–nontumor repertoire similarity than basal-like. That most tumor T cells come from lymph nodes remained unproven. Data fit most tumor T cells coming from lymph node, expanding in tumor. Tumor TCR diversity was below lymph nodes but above nontumor tissue.

TCRdb re-called the multiplex PCR reads with MiXCR, one entry per CDR3 protein. The repertoire holds tens of thousands of distinct CDR3 sequences, roughly 19% seen once, with about 2.2% in the top ten. Trimming cost V 2 bases and J 3 bases, with 6 bases left between them. The CDR3 consists of 13 residues. Looked up from germline, CDR1 is LGHDT and CDR2 is YNNKEL (reference sequence). The TCR originated in a female donor with breast cancer. Some clones in this sample may be carry-over from other donors' samples. The specimen sequenced was axillary lymph node tissue. The chain links TRBV3-1 to TRBJ2-3; the D is unclear. This chain's CDR3 is CASSQTITDTQYF. DNA of the CDR3: TGTGCCAGCAGCCAAACCATAACAGATACGCAGTATTTT.